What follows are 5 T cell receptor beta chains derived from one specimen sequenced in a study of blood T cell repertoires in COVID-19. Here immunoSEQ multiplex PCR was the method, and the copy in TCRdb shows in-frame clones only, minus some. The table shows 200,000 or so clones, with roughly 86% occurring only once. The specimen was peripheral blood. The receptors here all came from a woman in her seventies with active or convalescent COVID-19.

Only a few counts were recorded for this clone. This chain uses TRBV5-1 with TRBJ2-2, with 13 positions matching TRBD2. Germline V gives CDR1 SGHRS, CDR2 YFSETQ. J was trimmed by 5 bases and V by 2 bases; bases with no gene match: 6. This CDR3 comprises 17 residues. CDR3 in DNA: TGCGCCAGCAGCTTCGGACTAGCGGGAGCGGGGACCGGGGAGCTGTTTTTT. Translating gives CASSFGLAGAGTGELFF.

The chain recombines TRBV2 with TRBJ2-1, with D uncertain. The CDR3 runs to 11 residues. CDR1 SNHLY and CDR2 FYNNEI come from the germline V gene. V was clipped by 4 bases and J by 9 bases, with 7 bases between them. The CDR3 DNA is TGTGCCAGCAGTGGCGGCGGTGAGCAGTTCTTC. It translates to CASSGGGEQFF.

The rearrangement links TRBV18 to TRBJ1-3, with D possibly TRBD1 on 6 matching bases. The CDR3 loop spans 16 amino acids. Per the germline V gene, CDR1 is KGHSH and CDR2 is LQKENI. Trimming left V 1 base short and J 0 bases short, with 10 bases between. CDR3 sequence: CASSPQGVLSGNTIYF. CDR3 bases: TGTGCCAGCTCACCACAGGGGGTCCTCTCTGGAAACACCATATATTTT.

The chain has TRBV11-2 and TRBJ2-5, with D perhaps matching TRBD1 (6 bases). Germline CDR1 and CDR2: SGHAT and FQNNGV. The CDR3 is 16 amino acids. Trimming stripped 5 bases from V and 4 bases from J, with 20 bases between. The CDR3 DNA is TGTGCCAGCAGCCAGGGGTCTCTTGGGGGTCGAGAGACCCAGTACTTC. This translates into CASSQGSLGGRETQYF.

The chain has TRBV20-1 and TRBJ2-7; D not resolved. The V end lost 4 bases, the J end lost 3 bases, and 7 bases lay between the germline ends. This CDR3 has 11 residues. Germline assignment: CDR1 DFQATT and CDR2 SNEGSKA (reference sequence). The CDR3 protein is CSATPRYEQYF. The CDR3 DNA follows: TGCAGTGCTACCCCCCGCTACGAGCAGTACTTC.